A selection of T cell receptor beta chains follows, all from one sample in a study of shared clonotypes between healthy human individuals. Only in-frame clones appear in the TCRdb table, and some are missing; sequencing was by immunoSEQ multiplex PCR. Of 2 million to 2.5 million clones in the sample, about 92% were seen once. The sample comprised naive CD8+ T cells from PBMCs. The receptor set was obtained from a man aged 18 to 29 in good health. Some clones in this sample may be carry-over from other donors' samples. Each CDR3 is given with its conserved first and last residue. D genes are given only for firm matches. Clone size, where shown, is once, few, many, or a class for clones that have expanded.

>TRBD1|TRBJ1-3|.|TRBV7-9
TGTGCCAGCAGCTTGATGGACAGGGTCTCTGGAAACACCATATATTTT
CASSLMDRVSGNTIYF
>.|TRBJ2-1|once|TRBV5-8
TGTGCCAGCAGTTGGGAGGGGGTGAGGACACATGTCTACAATGAGCAGTTCTTC
CASSWEGVRTHVYNEQFF
>TRBD2|TRBJ2-1|.|TRBV25-1
TGTGCCAGCAGTGAGATTAGCGGGGCCTACAATGAGCAGTTCTTC
CASSEISGAYNEQFF
>TRBD1|TRBJ1-2|.|TRBV9
TGTGCCAGCAGCCCCGGCGACAGGGTCAACTATGGCTACACCTTC
CASSPGDRVNYGYTF
>TRBD1|TRBJ1-2|.|TRBV9
TGTGCCAGCAGCGCGCGGACAGGGGGAGAGGTGAATGGCTACACCTTC
CASSARTGGEVNGYTF
>.|TRBJ2-7|.|TRBV10-3
TGTGCCATCAGTCCAGATCTTGGGGGTCCCTACGAGCAGTACTTC
CAISPDLGGPYEQYF
>.|TRBJ2-2|.|TRBV15
TGTGCCACCAGCAGAGCCGGGACGGCCACCGGGGAGCTGTTTTTT
CATSRAGTATGELFF
>.|TRBJ1-5|.|TRBV9
TGTGCCAGCAGCGCTGTCGGGCCCCAGCATTTT
CASSAVGPQHF
>.|TRBJ2-7|.|TRBV12-5
TGTGCTAGTGGTTTGGGGAGGGACGCCTACGAGCAGTACTTC
CASGLGRDAYEQYF
>TRBD1|TRBJ1-1|.|TRBV6-6
TGTGCCAGCAGCGTGGACAGGGAGAACACTGAAGCTTTCTTT
CASSVDRENTEAFF
>.|TRBJ1-2|.|TRBV27
TGTGCCAGCAGTCCCTCCGGGGTCAGCTATGGCTACACCTTC
CASSPSGVSYGYTF
>.|TRBJ1-1|.|TRBV7-9
TGTGCCAGCAGCTTAGGCCAGGGGCAAGGTGAAGCTTTCTTT
CASSLGQGQGEAFF
>TRBD2|TRBJ2-3|.|TRBV27
TGTGCCAGCAGCCTAGCGGGAGGAGGGGCAGATACGCAGTATTTT
CASSLAGGGADTQYF
>TRBD1|TRBJ2-2|.|TRBV5-6
TGTGCCAGCAGCTGGGACAGGGAGGCCGGGGAGCTGTTTTTT
CASSWDREAGELFF
>TRBD1|TRBJ2-5|.|TRBV11-3
TGTGCCAGCAGCACCCGCAATCAGGGGGTGGAAGAGACCCAGTACTTC
CASSTRNQGVEETQYF
>TRBD1|TRBJ2-7|.|TRBV7-8
TGTGCCAGCAGCTTAGGGTATCAGGGGGCTGGCCACGAGCAGTACTTC
CASSLGYQGAGHEQYF
>TRBD2|TRBJ2-3|.|TRBV9
TGTGCCAGCAGCGTTTTCCTTAGCGGGAGGGACACAGATACGCAGTATTTT
CASSVFLSGRDTDTQYF
>TRBD2|TRBJ2-3|.|TRBV4-1
TGCGCCAGCAGCCAAGAGAGGCTAGCGGGGCGCACAGATACGCAGTATTTT
CASSQERLAGRTDTQYF